This T cell receptor (beta chain) was retrieved from a study of identical twins listed by TCRdb under 2016. In the study overall: To test whether fetal clonotypes persist, this study deep-sequenced TCR alpha and beta repertoires from monozygotic twins, from unrelated adults of various ages, and from cord blood. To rule out contamination, the twin experiments were replicated at different times with different library preparation protocols.

From a lookup of the germline V gene, CDR1 and CDR2 are MNHEY and SVGEGT. Here V drops 6 bases and J drops 4 bases, and the junction holds 19 bases not matched to any gene. Inclusive of the bounding cysteine and phenylalanine, the CDR3 is 18 residues long. Only the CDR3 DNA stays, 54 bases, in frame from base 1. To prepare the library, 5' RACE was applied. The instrument given in TCRdb is Illumina HiSeq 2000. Template switching introduced a universal primer binding site; the final cDNA contained a unique molecular identifier, enabling accurate counting of TCR cDNA molecules. Specific primers in the conserved constant-segment region were used to synthesize first-strand cDNA for TCR alpha and beta chains. To control for contamination, every cDNA library was double barcoded, receiving both a SMART-Mk sample barcode and Illumina barcodes. TruSeq adapter sequences along with Illumina sample barcodes were introduced in two successive PCR steps. TCR alpha and beta cDNA libraries were sequenced on the Illumina HiSeq platform with custom primers. The original methods were these. Unique molecular identifiers were extracted from raw reads with MiGEC, and CDR3 positions were determined with MiXCR. Recombination models were inferred per individual with the repgenHMM and IGoR tools using an EM algorithm. The analysis of shared clonotypes was done with the tcR package in R, with sharing normalized by the product of cloneset sizes. Out-of-frame nonproductive sequences were analyzed to study raw recombination free of thymic and clonal selection effects. The public reads were run again by TCRdb, first through fastp at Q25 and then through MiXCR, and only productive beta chains were kept. CDR3 protein duplicates are merged, each entry listing the most common genes and DNA. The V and J calls follow TCRdb's processing rather than the paper's. The sample table holds about 730,000 distinct CDR3 sequences, of which 21% were seen once. Approximately 4.5% of the sample lies in the top ten.

Overall results and qualifications from the work: A weaker excess of twin sharing was found in beta out-of-frame sequences because the signal-to-noise ratio was lowered by fewer shared sequences. Invariant T cells such as MAIT and iNKT could partly confound zero-insertion analyses, though diverse VJ usage argued against this for most clonotypes. Compared with coincidental sharing between unrelated individuals, an excess of low generation-probability sequences was observed among out-of-frame TCR alpha sequences shared between twins. Conclusions relied on cross-sectional statistical analysis, since the same donors could not be followed over many years. In monozygotic twins, recombination models systematically underestimated out-of-frame TCR alpha sharing, but the models matched the sharing seen between unrelated individuals. Fewer insertions were carried by abundant cord blood beta clonotypes, a similar but weaker trend appeared in young adult naive repertoires, and no such trend appeared in memory repertoires.

Every donor in the study was a healthy Caucasian. The twin cohort comprised three pairs of female monozygotic twins, all aged roughly 18 to 30 years. Peripheral blood mononuclear cells were used as the source from which RNA for TCR libraries was isolated. With regard to this clonotype: Its target antigen remains unknown. No much larger clonotype is one base removed from it; base qualities were not supplied.

This same sample was also part of a study on T cells expressing NK-cell markers. Per that second paper: Seven or eight donors provided sorted CD3+CD56+NKG2C+, CD3+CD56+NKG2C- and CD3+CD56-NKG2C+ T-cell subsets, whose TCR beta-chain repertoires were profiled. Among the eight sequenced donors, seven were HCMV-seropositive and one was HCMV-seronegative. In several experiments an anti-gammadeltaTCR antibody was added to restrict sorting to alphabetaTCR-expressing T cells. In about six donors, the dominant CD3+CD56+NKG2C+ clonotypes were found to rank among the top 10 CD8+ clonotypes and to make up about 1.0-7.0% of CD8+ T cells. Those dominant clonotypes were again the most abundant among CD3+CD56-NKG2C+ cells in a handful of donors, at about 25-65%. Whether the expanded NKG2C-expressing T cell clones were specific for HCMV antigens was left unclear. The study sequenced eight donors, all healthy volunteers chosen at random: three men and five women. A commercial ELISA kit detecting HCMV-specific IgG in serum was used to determine HCMV serostatus. For six donors, bulk peripheral blood T-cell repertoires were additionally sequenced from unsorted PBMC. MIGEC handled demultiplexing of the reads and grouping by UMI, while MiTCR was used to assemble and quantify clonotypes. To exclude erroneous sequences, any TCR cDNA sequence not supported by at least two reads was discarded. The tcR package was used for downstream repertoire analysis, and clonotypes were matched across fractions by CDR3 nucleotide sequence plus V segment. Antigen specificity was annotated against VDJdb with VDJmatch, allowing one amino acid substitution in CDR3.

The sequence joins TRBV6-2 or TRBV6-3 to TRBJ2-7, and TRBD1 matches 9 of the central bases. Sequences were obtained from PBMCs. This receptor was taken from a woman younger than 35 in good health. The DNA is as follows: TGTGCCAGCAGCCCTAGAAGACAGGGGGTTAACTCTCTATACGAGCAGTACTTC. This encodes CASSPRRQGVNSLYEQYF.